The T cell receptor beta chain under discussion was sequenced for a study of OX40 agonist ivuxolimab in advanced cancers. Method: immunoSEQ multiplex PCR; TCRdb's copy keeps in-frame clones and lacks some. The sample includes about 63,000 clones, approximately 92% of them seen just once. The CDR3 runs to 15 residues. V dropped 3 bases and J dropped 8; count of bases not matched to a gene: 9. CDR1 WNHNN and CDR2 SYGVQD come from the germline V gene (reference sequence). This chain links TRBV10-1 with TRBJ2-1; TRBD1 matches 8 bases. The specimen was CD4+ or CD8+ T cells sorted from blood, collected in a trial of the OX40 agonist ivuxolimab. This TCR came from an adult with an advanced solid tumor such as melanoma, head and neck, liver or kidney cancer. CDR3 DNA sequence: TGCGCCAGCAGTGATGCAGGGGGCGCCCCCTATGAGCAGTTCTTC. It is translated as CASSDAGGAPYEQFF.